This T cell receptor (beta chain) was obtained from a study of monozygotic twins with inflammatory bowel disease. Overall study findings and caveats: Researchers report that IBD patients shared fewer clonotypes with others than healthy twins, especially amid disease activity. The study found lower TCRbeta diversity (inverse Simpson) in IBD patients than in healthy co-twins.

Researchers used template switching to add UMIs featuring a 6-nucleotide sample barcode. TCRdb reprocessed the 5' RACE reads and reports one entry per CDR3 protein, with no DNA. This sample contains 300,000 to 400,000 distinct CDR3 sequences. This CDR3 is 15 amino acids long. The germline CDR1 and CDR2 sequences are SGHRS and YFSETQ. As regards this clonotype: Its cognate antigen is unknown.

The chain combines TRBV5-1 with TRBJ2-5; with no DNA, the TCRdb D assignment of TRBD2 cannot be verified. The origin of this receptor is a human donor with ulcerative colitis or Crohn's disease, or a healthy co-twin of an affected twin (not recorded which). Sequenced sample: blood. The CDR3 loop is CASSLRSGGLETQYF.